This T cell receptor (beta chain) was found in a study of T cell responses to AZD1222 COVID-19 vaccine. Trimming took off 2 bases at V and 1 base at J, with 11 bases between the two ends. The CDR3 spans 15 residues. Germline loops: CDR1 MDHEN, CDR2 SYDVKM. Clones were read by immunoSEQ multiplex PCR, and TCRdb kept only the in-frame ones, dropping some. The sample lists fewer than 130,000 clones, 70% to 90% occurring once. The source is an adult in good health. The sample in question was peripheral blood, obtained on day 0 of AZD1222 vaccination. The rearrangement links TRBV28 to TRBJ2-5; tentative D call: TRBD1 (5 bases). CDR3 loop: CASSLDQGIQETQYF. CDR3 DNA sequence: TGTGCCAGCAGTTTAGATCAGGGAATCCAAGAGACCCAGTACTTC.